These T cell receptor beta chains were read from a single sample in a study of CD8 T cells in ankylosing spondylitis. TCRdb redid the calling of the 5' RACE reads with MiXCR, one entry per CDR3 protein. The sample comprises about 89,000 distinct CDR3 sequences, about 27% of which are singletons, and roughly three fifths rests with the top ten. The sequenced material came from blood, either unsorted or a sorted T cell fraction (not recorded which). These TCRs come from a male donor with ankylosing spondylitis or in good health (not recorded which). The CDR3 runs from the conserved cysteine through the conserved F or W. D genes are given only for firm matches. Size tells how often a clone was seen (once, few, many) or the class of an expanded clone, and some rows leave it out.

CDR3aa	CDR3nt	d_gene	v_gene	j_gene	abundance
CASSLRPAGVLNTEAFF	TGTGCCAGCAGCTTAAGGCCGGCCGGGGTCTTGAACACTGAAGCTTTCTTT	-	TRBV7-3	TRBJ1-1	few
CASSLSANQPQHF	TGTGCCAGCAGCTTAAGCGCTAATCAGCCCCAGCATTTT	-	TRBV7-2	TRBJ1-5	many
CSANDRGSSTDTQYF	TGCAGTGCAAACGACCGGGGCTCTAGCACAGATACGCAGTATTTT	-	TRBV20-1	TRBJ2-3	few
CSAPGISGRDTQYF	TGCAGTGCCCCCGGGATTAGCGGGCGGGATACGCAGTATTTT	TRBD2	TRBV20-1	TRBJ2-3	few
CASSGSMNTEAFF	TGTGCCAGCAGCGGTTCCATGAACACTGAAGCTTTCTTT	-	TRBV11-2	TRBJ1-1	-
CASSQARDADTQYF	TGTGCCAGCAGCCAAGCCAGGGACGCAGATACGCAGTATTTT	-	TRBV4-2	TRBJ2-3	-
CASSLWGTPWPQETQYF	TGTGCCAGCAGCTTATGGGGGACGCCCTGGCCCCAAGAGACCCAGTACTTC	-	TRBV7-2	TRBJ2-5	few
CSAHGLSGNQETQYF	TGCAGTGCTCACGGGCTCAGCGGGAACCAAGAGACCCAGTACTTC	TRBD2	TRBV20-1	TRBJ2-5	-
CASSSLEGYEQYF	TGTGCCAGCAGTTCCCTCGAGGGGTACGAGCAGTACTTC	-	TRBV27	TRBJ2-7	once
CASSSIAGGRGEQFF	TGTGCTAGCAGCTCTATAGCGGGAGGGCGGGGTGAGCAGTTCTTC	TRBD2	TRBV7-7	TRBJ2-1	few
CASSPRGPQPQHF	TGTGCCAGCAGCCCTAGGGGGCCTCAGCCCCAGCATTTT	TRBD1	TRBV5-5	TRBJ1-5	-
CASHKTGYTEAFF	TGTGCCAGCCATAAAACAGGGTACACTGAAGCTTTCTTT	-	TRBV2	TRBJ1-1	-
CASSRQGSVLGTGELFF	TGTGCCAGCAGTCGACAGGGGTCCGTTCTGGGCACCGGGGAGCTGTTTTTT	TRBD1	TRBV28	TRBJ2-2	once
CASSLWDREAGIQYF	TGTGCCAGCAGCCTTTGGGACAGGGAGGCGGGCATTCAGTACTTC	TRBD1	TRBV7-2	TRBJ2-4	many
CASMSGPFVNVLTF	TGTGCCAGCATGTCAGGACCGTTCGTAAACGTCCTGACTTTC	-	TRBV6-1	TRBJ2-6	few
CASSPGQENYGYTF	TGCGCCAGCAGCCCGGGACAGGAGAACTATGGCTACACCTTC	TRBD1	TRBV5-1	TRBJ1-2	many
CASSSYPNTEAFF	TGTGCCAGCAGCTCCTACCCGAACACTGAAGCTTTCTTT	-	TRBV12-3/TRBV12-4	TRBJ1-1	many